The rows below give T cell receptor beta chains drawn from one sample of a study of blood T cell repertoires in COVID-19. The repertoire was sequenced with immunoSEQ multiplex PCR; TCRdb's copy has only in-frame clones and lacks some. The sample has around 300,000 clones; approximately 90% are singletons. Sequencing used PBMCs or T cells enriched from blood (not recorded which). Source of these receptors: a woman younger than 30 who had recovered from COVID-19. The CDR3 runs from the conserved cysteine through the conserved F or W. D genes are given only for firm matches. Clone size is not always given. Where it is, it says once, few, many or a class for expanded clones.

abundance	d_gene	j_gene	v_gene	CDR3aa	CDR3nt
.	TRBD1	TRBJ1-2	TRBV2	CASSETVQGGYGYTF	TGTGCCAGCAGTGAAACCGTACAGGGGGGCTATGGCTACACCTTC
.	.	TRBJ1-5	TRBV28	CASWPGGTQPQHF	TGTGCCAGCTGGCCTGGGGGCACGCAGCCCCAGCATTTT
.	.	TRBJ2-3	TRBV7-9	CASSPAEDSTDTQYF	TGTGCCAGCAGCCCCGCCGAGGATAGCACAGATACGCAGTATTTT
.	.	TRBJ2-1	TRBV24-1	CATSDLPNLSYNEQFF	TGTGCCACCAGTGATTTGCCCAACCTATCTTACAATGAGCAGTTCTTC
.	.	TRBJ1-1	TRBV15	CATSREFWAGPEAFF	TGTGCCACCAGCAGAGAGTTTTGGGCTGGTCCTGAAGCTTTCTTT
.	.	TRBJ2-7	TRBV29-1	CSVRQGVYEQYF	TGCAGCGTACGGCAGGGTGTATACGAGCAGTACTTC
.	TRBD2	TRBJ2-3	TRBV27	CASTQRGGDTQYF	TGTGCCAGCACCCAGCGGGGGGGAGATACGCAGTATTTT
.	.	TRBJ1-6	TRBV11-2	CASSLQGGSPLHF	TGTGCCAGCAGCTTACAGGGTGGGTCACCCCTCCACTTT
.	TRBD1	TRBJ2-2	TRBV6-5	CASTLTGDTGELFF	TGTGCCAGCACTCTGACAGGGGACACCGGGGAGCTGTTTTTT
.	.	TRBJ1-5	TRBV7-9	CASSFEQGTQHF	TGTGCCAGCAGCTTTGAACAGGGTACCCAGCATTTT
.	TRBD1	TRBJ1-1	TRBV5-1	CASSQTTGGTEAFF	TGCGCCAGCAGCCAGACGACAGGGGGAACTGAAGCTTTCTTT
few	.	TRBJ1-4	TRBV5-1	CASSQRSLSQEKLFF	TGCGCCAGCAGCCAACGATCCCTTTCTCAGGAAAAACTGTTTTTT
.	.	TRBJ2-5	TRBV6-1	CASSEALGSPQETQYF	TGTGCCAGCAGTGAAGCGCTAGGCAGTCCTCAAGAGACCCAGTACTTC
.	.	TRBJ2-7	TRBV10-3	CAINRGGAAYEQYF	TGTGCCATCAATCGGGGCGGGGCCGCCTACGAGCAGTACTTC
.	.	TRBJ2-7	TRBV2	CASSEVRGPYEQYF	TGTGCCAGCAGTGAGGTCAGGGGCCCCTACGAGCAGTACTTC
.	.	TRBJ1-1	TRBV11-2	CASSSPTVNAEAFF	TGTGCCAGCAGCTCCCCCACTGTTAACGCTGAAGCTTTCTTT
.	TRBD2	TRBJ2-1	TRBV5-1	CASSLAGLADNEQFF	TGCGCCAGCAGCTTGGCCGGGCTAGCGGACAATGAGCAGTTCTTC
.	TRBD1	TRBJ1-6	TRBV5-4	CASSSGGTGGGNSPLHF	TGTGCCAGCAGCTCAGGGGGGACAGGGGGAGGTAATTCACCCCTCCACTTT
.	TRBD1	TRBJ1-1	TRBV24-1	CATSDPRTGDTEAFF	TGTGCCACCAGTGATCCACGGACAGGGGACACTGAAGCTTTCTTT
.	.	TRBJ1-4	TRBV27	CASSFRGLEEKLFF	TGTGCCAGCAGTTTCAGGGGTTTGGAGGAAAAACTGTTTTTT
.	TRBD2	TRBJ2-3	TRBV7-3	CASSRAGGQTDTQYF	TGTGCCAGCAGCAGAGCGGGGGGACAGACAGATACGCAGTATTTT
.	.	TRBJ2-2	TRBV19	CASTGEVYTGELFF	TGTGCCAGTACCGGAGAGGTTTACACCGGGGAGCTGTTTTTT
.	TRBD1	TRBJ1-2	TRBV2	CASRTGNGYTF	TGTGCCAGCAGGACAGGGAATGGCTACACCTTC
.	.	TRBJ1-1	TRBV6-1	CASSEAKNTEAFF	TGTGCCAGCAGTGAAGCTAAGAACACTGAAGCTTTCTTT
.	TRBD2	TRBJ2-7	TRBV28	CASSPRVGGSSEQYF	TGTGCCAGCAGCCCCCGTGTCGGGGGGTCAAGCGAGCAGTACTTC
once	.	TRBJ1-4	TRBV7-9	CASSPREGHLNEKLFF	TGTGCCAGCAGCCCTCGGGAGGGACACTTAAATGAAAAACTGTTTTTT
.	.	TRBJ2-7	TRBV11-1	CASSSDGLEQYF	TGTGCCAGCAGCTCGGACGGACTCGAGCAGTACTTC
.	TRBD2	TRBJ2-2	TRBV2	CASSDGLALRTGELFF	TGTGCCAGCAGTGATGGACTAGCGTTAAGGACCGGGGAGCTGTTTTTT
.	.	TRBJ1-3	TRBV9	CASSSRQSSGNTIYF	TGTGCCAGCAGCAGCCGACAGAGCTCTGGAAACACCATATATTTT
.	TRBD1	TRBJ1-5	TRBV7-6	CASSDQGAGQPQHF	TGTGCCAGCAGCGACCAGGGGGCTGGTCAGCCCCAGCATTTT
.	TRBD1	TRBJ1-4	TRBV6-6	CASSGPTGREKLFF	TGTGCCAGCAGTGGACCGACAGGGAGGGAAAAACTGTTTTTT
.	.	TRBJ1-6	TRBV28	CASSFGAPLHF	TGTGCCAGCAGTTTCGGAGCACCCCTCCACTTT
once	.	TRBJ1-5	TRBV7-2	CASSTGTNQPQHF	TGTGCCAGCAGCACTGGGACAAATCAGCCCCAGCATTTT
.	.	TRBJ1-2	TRBV6-5	CASSYNPVYGYTF	TGTGCCAGCAGTTACAATCCAGTCTATGGCTACACCTTC
.	TRBD1	TRBJ1-2	TRBV15	CATRAPGTGVYGYTF	TGTGCCACCAGAGCCCCCGGGACAGGGGTTTATGGCTACACCTTC
.	TRBD2	TRBJ2-1	TRBV20-1	CSASEPSGEYNEQFF	TGCAGTGCTAGTGAGCCTAGCGGGGAATACAATGAGCAGTTCTTC
.	.	TRBJ2-1	TRBV6-4	CASSDVGGLYNEQFF	TGTGCCAGCAGTGACGTTGGCGGACTCTACAATGAGCAGTTCTTC
few	TRBD2	TRBJ2-1	TRBV3-1/TRBV3-2	CASSPQLAGLPNEQFF	TGTGCCAGCAGCCCCCAACTAGCGGGGCTCCCCAATGAGCAGTTCTTC
.	TRBD1	TRBJ1-2	TRBV5-1	CASSLISDRGGYTF	TGCGCCAGCAGCTTGATTTCGGACAGGGGCGGCTACACCTTC
.	.	TRBJ1-2	TRBV5-4	CASSLPQGPVGSYGYTF	TGTGCCAGCAGCTTACCTCAGGGCCCCGTGGGGTCCTATGGCTACACCTTC
.	TRBD2	TRBJ2-1	TRBV5-1	CASSLRSGGTYNEQFF	TGCGCCAGCAGCTTGCGGAGCGGGGGAACCTACAATGAGCAGTTCTTC
.	.	TRBJ2-2	TRBV7-2	CASSLFSGGPPNTGELFF	TGTGCCAGCAGCTTATTCTCGGGGGGCCCACCTAACACCGGGGAGCTGTTTTTT
.	.	TRBJ1-3	TRBV9	CASSPEGDNSVDTIYF	TGTGCCAGCAGCCCGGAAGGTGACAACTCGGTGGACACCATATATTTT
.	.	TRBJ1-3	TRBV18	CASSPESAGNTIYF	TGTGCCAGCTCACCCGAGTCCGCGGGGAACACCATATATTTT
.	.	TRBJ1-5	TRBV12-3/TRBV12-4	CASSLDTNQPQHF	TGTGCCAGCAGCCTTGACACAAATCAGCCCCAGCATTTT
.	.	TRBJ1-1	TRBV29-1	CSASGRNTEAFF	TGCAGCGCCTCCGGGAGGAACACTGAAGCTTTCTTT
once	.	TRBJ1-2	TRBV19	CASSRDQGLYGYTF	TGTGCCAGTAGTAGGGACCAGGGGCTCTATGGCTACACCTTC
.	.	TRBJ1-2	TRBV11-1	CASSLGVGNYGYTF	TGTGCCAGCAGCTTAGGAGTGGGCAACTATGGCTACACCTTC
once	TRBD1	TRBJ1-1	TRBV5-1	CASSIGQGNTEAFF	TGCGCCAGCAGCATTGGACAGGGGAACACTGAAGCTTTCTTT
.	.	TRBJ2-7	TRBV5-4	CASSSRGAGSTYEQYF	TGTGCCAGCAGCTCAAGAGGTGCGGGATCTACCTACGAGCAGTACTTC
.	TRBD2	TRBJ2-7	TRBV7-8	CASSPQTSLITYEQYF	TGTGCCAGCAGCCCCCAGACTAGCCTAATAACCTACGAGCAGTACTTC
many	TRBD1	TRBJ2-7	TRBV5-4	CASSPNSGTGYYEQYF	TGTGCCAGCAGTCCTAACTCCGGGACAGGGTACTACGAGCAGTACTTC
.	.	TRBJ2-3	TRBV27	CASSLDVGGDTQYF	TGTGCCAGCAGTTTAGATGTGGGCGGGGATACGCAGTATTTT
few	.	TRBJ1-1	TRBV19	CASSIIETEAFF	TGTGCCAGTAGTATCATCGAGACTGAAGCTTTCTTT
.	TRBD2	TRBJ2-5	TRBV3-1/TRBV3-2	CASKGSGVGTQYF	TGTGCCAGCAAGGGTAGCGGGGTGGGGACCCAGTACTTC
once	.	TRBJ1-6	TRBV7-8	CASSLFGGNYNSPLHF	TGTGCCAGCAGCTTATTCGGGGGGAACTATAATTCACCCCTCCACTTT
.	TRBD2	TRBJ2-3	TRBV20-1	CSASVSGPSTDTQYF	TGCAGTGCTAGTGTTAGCGGGCCGTCCACAGATACGCAGTATTTT
.	.	TRBJ1-2	TRBV10-1	CASSATDTNYGYTF	TGCGCCAGCAGTGCGACAGATACTAACTATGGCTACACCTTC